Following are 13 T cell receptor beta chains from one sample sequenced in a study of shared clonotypes between healthy human individuals. CD45RO-negative, CCR7-selected cells formed the naive CD8 fraction, which excluded terminally differentiated effector memory CD45RA+ cells. Using immunoSEQ multiplex PCR, the repertoire was profiled, and TCRdb retains in-frame clones only, with some absent. The sample has about 2.2 million clones; about 94% are singletons. The source material was naive CD8+ T cells from PBMCs. These receptors all stem from a man younger than 35 in good health. Some clones in this sample may be carry-over from other donors' samples.

The chain has TRBV30 and TRBJ1-2; the match to TRBD1 covers 7 bases. With V trimmed by 2 bases and J by 3 bases, 12 bases remained unmatched. Germline V gene sequence: CDR1 GTSNPN, CDR2 SVGIG (reference sequence). The CDR3 sequence is 16 residues long. The CDR3 sequence is CAWSRQGSRSDYGYTF. The CDR3 DNA reads TGTGCCTGGAGTAGACAGGGATCAAGGAGCGACTATGGCTACACCTTC.

This clone was recorded only once. The chain links TRBV28 to TRBJ1-1; TRBD1 matches 7 bases. Germline loops: CDR1 MDHEN, CDR2 SYDVKM. The CDR3 is 12 amino acids. The ends lost 6 bases at V and 5 bases at J; junction bases unmatched: 3. CDR3 sequence reads: CASRRGRTEAFF. As DNA, the CDR3 is TGTGCCAGCAGGAGGGGGCGAACTGAAGCTTTCTTT. The full variable domain, completed using reference TRBV28 and TRBJ1-1, is DVKVTQSSRYLVKRTGEKVFLECVQDMDHENMFWYRQDPGLGLRLIYFSYDVKMKEKGDIPEGYSVSREKKERFSLILESASTNQTSMYLCASRRGRTEAFFGQGTRLTVV.

The rearrangement joins TRBV5-1 to TRBJ2-1; 8 bases map to TRBD1. Germline loops: CDR1 SGHRS, CDR2 YFSETQ. This CDR3 has 15 residues. Trimming cost V 4 bases and J 0 bases; bases outside gene matches: 3. The CDR3 is CASSQGQGSYNEQFF. CDR3 bases: TGCGCCAGCAGCCAAGGACAGGGCTCCTACAATGAGCAGTTCTTC.

This clone was found once. J is TRBJ2-7 and V is TRBV9; 7 bases fit TRBD2. The CDR3 is 15 residues long. J was trimmed by 1 base and V by 2 bases; bases with no gene match: 6. In germline, CDR1 is SGDLS, CDR2 YYNGEE. CDR3 DNA sequence: TGTGCCAGCAGCGTCGGGACTATCCATTCCTACGAGCAGTACTTC. This encodes CASSVGTIHSYEQYF.

The CDR3 here is CASSVNSRGDRYGYTF. For the CDR3, the DNA is TGTGCCAGCAGCGTAAATAGCAGGGGGGACCGATATGGCTACACCTTC. J is TRBJ1-2 and V is TRBV9, with TRBD1 matching over 7 bases. CDR1 and CDR2 from the germline V gene are SGDLS and YYNGEE. This CDR3 has 16 amino acids. Germline trimming cut 1 base from V and 5 bases from J; bases unmatched to any gene: 11. Drawing the rest from reference TRBV9 and TRBJ1-2, the complete variable domain is DSGVTQTPKHLITATGQRVTLRCSPRSGDLSVYWYQQSLDQGLQFLIQYYNGEERAKGNILERFSAQQFPDLHSELNLSSLELGDSALYFCASSVNSRGDRYGYTFGSGTRLTVV.

The chain links TRBV11-2 to TRBJ2-5, with 9 bases fitting TRBD1. There are 14 residues in the CDR3. V shed 5 bases and J 5 bases; nucleotides not matched to a gene: 6. Germline CDR1 SGHAT, CDR2 FQNNGV. CDR3 sequence reads: CASSHGQGSETQYF. CDR3 coding DNA: TGTGCCAGCAGCCACGGACAGGGGAGTGAGACCCAGTACTTC.

The chain carries TRBV30 and TRBJ2-1, with D perhaps matching TRBD1 (5 bases). The V and J ends lost 4 bases and 7 bases respectively, with 8 bases between them. The CDR3 length is 11 residues. CDR1 and CDR2 from the germline V gene are GTSNPN and SVGIG (reference sequence). CDR3 sequence (DNA): TGTGCCTGGACAGGGTGGAATGAGCAGTTCTTC. This translates into CAWTGWNEQFF.

The chain links TRBV6-5 to TRBJ1-1; weak D call: TRBD1 (6 bases). The CDR3 is 14 amino acids. Trimming removed 2 bases at V and 4 bases at J, with 11 bases between. The V gene's germline CDR1 is MNHEY and CDR2 SVGAGI. CDR3 sequence: CASSYGGGFTEAFF. The CDR3 nucleotides are TGTGCCAGCAGTTACGGTGGGGGCTTCACTGAAGCTTTCTTT.

The chain recombines TRBV9 with TRBJ1-2; TRBD1 is a possible D gene (6 bases). Germline V gene lookup returns CDR1 SGDLS and CDR2 YYNGEE. The CDR3 runs to 15 residues. Trimming stripped 0 bases from V and 4 bases from J, with 13 bases between. CDR3 nucleotides: TGTGCCAGCAGCGTAGGAACCGACAGGATCTATGGCTACACCTTC. Protein: CASSVGTDRIYGYTF.

On this clone itself: Other nucleotide sequences from this sample produce the same CDR3. The rearrangement uses TRBV11-1 and TRBJ2-1; tentative D call: TRBD1 (5 bases). Per the germline V gene, CDR1 is SGHAT and CDR2 is FQDESV (reference sequence). The CDR3 totals 15 residues. The V end was cut by 1 base, the J end by 1 base, with 8 bases between. CDR3 DNA: TGTGCCAGCAGCTTAGTTGACAGTTCCTACAATGAGCAGTTCTTC. Protein: CASSLVDSSYNEQFF.

The chain combines TRBV28 with TRBJ1-1; perhaps TRBD1 as D (6 bases). The V and J ends lost 10 bases and 1 base respectively, with 13 bases between them. Germline values: CDR1 MDHEN, CDR2 SYDVKM. The CDR3 is 13 amino acids. The CDR3 spells CATKGGWNTEAFF. The CDR3, as DNA: TGTGCCACCAAAGGGGGGTGGAACACTGAAGCTTTCTTT.

This clone occurred once. The identical CDR3 is also encoded by other nucleotide sequences in the sample. The chain uses TRBV9 and TRBJ2-7, with 8 bases fitting TRBD2. V was pared by 0 bases and J by 1 base, with 3 bases of the junction left unmatched. CDR3 size: 15 residues. Germline values: CDR1 SGDLS, CDR2 YYNGEE. CDR3 DNA sequence: TGTGCCAGCAGCGTAGGCACGGGAGGGTCCTACGAGCAGTACTTC. This gives the protein CASSVGTGGSYEQYF.

The chain recombines TRBV27 with TRBJ2-6, with TRBD1 identical over 9 bases. The CDR3 length is 18 residues. The germline gives CDR1 MNHEY, CDR2 SMNVEV (reference sequence). The V segment lost 2 bases and the J segment 3 bases; nucleotides outside the gene matches: 8. Written as DNA, the CDR3 is TGTGCCAGCAGTTTAGGGACCGGGACAGGGTTTGGGGCCAACGTCCTGACTTTC. Its protein is CASSLGTGTGFGANVLTF.